This passage covers 10 T cell receptor beta chains from one sample sequenced in a study of shared clonotypes between healthy human individuals. Here immunoSEQ multiplex PCR was the method, and the copy in TCRdb shows in-frame clones only, minus some. This sample yields millions of clones, of which approximately 95% are seen a single time; approximately 1.2% belongs to the top ten. Terminally differentiated effector memory CD45RA+ cells were excluded by CCR7 positive selection of CD45RO-negative cells. Input material: naive CD8+ T cells sorted from blood. These receptors originate from a man younger than 35 in good health.

Turning to this clone: At the DNA level, this CDR3 is encoded by other sequences in the same sample as well. The rearrangement uses TRBV5-1 and TRBJ1-2, with D hard to call. The CDR3 is 13 residues long. Germline CDR1 reads SGHRS; CDR2 reads YFSETQ. With 0 bases removed from V and 5 bases from J, the gap between germline ends came to 8 bases. CDR3 sequence reads: CASSLDGLYGYTF. CDR3 bases: TGCGCCAGCAGCTTGGACGGCCTATATGGCTACACCTTC.

The chain has TRBV6-5 and TRBJ2-7; tentatively, D is TRBD1 (6 bases). Germline lookup yields CDR1 MNHEY and CDR2 SVGAGI. V gave up 9 bases and J gave up 2 bases, with 14 bases separating them. The CDR3 spans 13 residues. The CDR3 DNA follows: TGTGCCAGTTCAAAAGGGGGTCCCTACGAGCAGTACTTC. Translation gives CASSKGGPYEQYF.

The CDR3 region is CASSFEREGPSDTQYF. CDR3 coding DNA: TGCGCCAGCAGCTTTGAGCGGGAGGGCCCATCTGATACGCAGTATTTT. This chain connects TRBV5-1 to TRBJ2-3; 10 bases are a match to TRBD2. The V gene's germline CDR1 is SGHRS and CDR2 YFSETQ. CDR3 length equals 16 residues. The junction had 9 bases not matched to a gene; V was cut back by 2 bases and J by 6 bases.

The rearrangement links TRBV29-1 to TRBJ1-2; D may be TRBD1 (6 bases). Germline CDR1 SQVTM, CDR2 ANQGSEA. V was pared by 4 bases and J by 1 base, with 10 bases between. The CDR3 has 13 residues. The CDR3 DNA is TGCAGCGTTGCTGGGGGGCTTAACTATGGCTACACCTTC. Amino acid sequence: CSVAGGLNYGYTF.

The J gene is TRBJ1-4, the V gene TRBV2; D perhaps matches TRBD1 (6 bases). The CDR3 contains 15 residues. V was pared by 0 bases and J by 6 bases, with 11 bases between. Germline lookup yields CDR1 SNHLY and CDR2 FYNNEI. CDR3 in amino acids: CASSEAWRGDEKLFF. The CDR3 nucleotides are TGTGCCAGCAGTGAAGCATGGAGGGGGGATGAAAAACTGTTTTTT.

The chain uses TRBV5-1 and TRBJ2-7, with 9 bases that match TRBD1. The germline V gene encodes CDR1 SGHRS and CDR2 YFSETQ. Trimming removed 4 bases from V and 1 base from J; junction bases left unmatched: 6. The CDR3 is 15 amino acids. CDR3 residues: CASSRPGTGSYEQYF. For the CDR3, the DNA is TGCGCCAGCAGCCGTCCCGGGACAGGGTCCTACGAGCAGTACTTC.

CDR3 loop: CAISESMLAGIHEQYF. As DNA, the CDR3 is TGTGCCATCAGTGAGTCGATGTTAGCGGGAATCCACGAGCAGTACTTC. The chain joins TRBV10-3 to TRBJ2-7, with 8 bases fitting TRBD2. V lost 0 bases to trimming and J lost 5 bases; unmatched junction nucleotides: 9. Looked up from germline, CDR1 is ENHRY and CDR2 is SYGVKD. CDR3 size: 16 residues.

V gene TRBV2 combines with J gene TRBJ1-5; possibly TRBD1 for D (6 bases). V dropped 4 bases and J dropped 3 bases, with 13 bases sitting between them. Per the germline V gene, CDR1 is SNHLY and CDR2 is FYNNEI. This CDR3 spans 15 amino acids. This CDR3 is CASSATGMDNQPQHF. In DNA form, the CDR3 reads TGTGCCAGCAGTGCCACAGGGATGGACAATCAGCCCCAGCATTTT. The full variable domain, with the rest looked up from reference TRBV2 and TRBJ1-5, is EPEVTQTPSHQVTQMGQEVILRCVPISNHLYFYWYRQILGQKVEFLVSFYNNEISEKSEIFDDQFSVERPDGSNFTLKIRSTKLEDSAMYFCASSATGMDNQPQHFGDGTRLSIL.

Comments on this clone: A read error may account for a junction end that differs from germline. The chain is built from TRBV7-7 and TRBJ2-7, with D possibly being TRBD1 (6 bases). Germline CDR1 reads SSHAT; CDR2 reads FNYEAQ (reference sequence). The CDR3 is 14 amino acids. The CDR3 bases are TGTGCTAGCACCAGATGGGCAGGGGACAACGAGCAGTACTTC. This encodes CASTRWAGDNEQYF.

The rearrangement uses TRBV4-3 and TRBJ2-7, with D possibly being TRBD2 (6 bases). The germline CDR1 and CDR2 sequences are LGHNA and YSLEER. Trimming cost V 0 bases and J 1 base, with 16 bases left between them. The CDR3 covers 17 residues. The CDR3 sequence: CASSQDWVRGRSYEQYF. CDR3 nucleotide sequence: TGCGCCAGCAGCCAAGATTGGGTGCGGGGCCGGTCCTACGAGCAGTACTTC.